Below are 17 T cell receptor beta chains sequenced from a single sample in a study of CD8 T cells in Susac syndrome. After extraction with the RNeasy kit, about 0.45 to 1 ug of the RNA was reverse transcribed using random hexamers. TCRdb passed the immunoSEQ multiplex PCR reads through MiXCR, listing each CDR3 protein once. Of 150,000 to 160,000 distinct CDR3 sequences listed, roughly 95% are singletons. Source material: CD4+ T cells from PBMCs. These receptors originate from a human donor with Susac syndrome.

This clonotype has just one count. The chain employs TRBV23-1 and TRBJ2-1; D unresolved. TRBV23-1 is flagged as an ORF with uncertain function. The germline V and J ends were trimmed by 1 base and 8 bases, with 18 bases remaining between them. The CDR3 is made up of 16 amino acids. The CDR3 sequence is CASSQLSGPRGHEQFF. In DNA form, the CDR3 reads TGCGCCAGCAGTCAATTATCTGGGCCGCGAGGCCATGAGCAGTTCTTC.

The chain recombines TRBV15 with TRBJ2-1; 7 bases align to TRBD2. The length of the CDR3 is 13 residues. The V and J ends lost 7 bases and 3 bases, in that order; junction bases with no gene match: 3. Per germline, CDR1 LNHNV and CDR2 YYDKDF (reference sequence). The CDR3 spells CATTGTNYNEQFF. The DNA of the CDR3 is TGTGCCACCACCGGGACTAACTACAATGAGCAGTTCTTC.

In its sample, this clonotype was seen a few times. This sequence joins TRBV5-1 and TRBJ1-1; D gene ambiguous. Trimming took off 1 base at V and 0 bases at J, with 7 bases between the two ends. This CDR3 region has 14 residues. In germline, CDR1 is SGHRS, CDR2 YFSETQ. The CDR3 DNA sequence: TGCGCCAGCAGCTTGTCACAGATGAACACTGAAGCTTTCTTT. Translating gives CASSLSQMNTEAFF.

The chain links TRBV18 to TRBJ2-2; 7 positions match TRBD1. Germline lookup yields CDR1 KGHSH and CDR2 LQKENI. The CDR3 spans 16 residues. V lost 3 bases, J lost 1 base, and 5 bases stayed unmatched. The CDR3 is CASSPVGQRNTGELFF. The CDR3 bases are TGTGCCAGCTCACCCGTGGGACAGCGGAACACCGGGGAGCTGTTTTTT.

The V call is TRBV9, the J call TRBJ2-3, with D tentatively TRBD2 (5 bases). This CDR3 region has 14 residues. V was cut by 4 bases and J by 0 bases, with 9 bases left in between. Germline assignment: CDR1 SGDLS and CDR2 YYNGEE. This CDR3 is CASSIRTSTDTQYF. CDR3 DNA sequence: TGTGCCAGCAGCATCCGGACTAGCACAGATACGCAGTATTTT. The variable domain in full, completed from reference TRBV9 and TRBJ2-3, reads DSGVTQTPKHLITATGQRVTLRCSPRSGDLSVYWYQQSLDQGLQFLIQYYNGEERAKGNILERFSAQQFPDLHSELNLSSLELGDSALYFCASSIRTSTDTQYFGPGTRLTVL.

The chain joins TRBV5-1 to TRBJ2-5; D is perhaps TRBD2 (6 bases). The CDR3 has 15 amino acids. Trimming shortened V by 0 bases and J by 2 bases, and 11 bases separated the two germline ends. Germline V CDR1 and CDR2: SGHRS, YFSETQ. In nucleotides, the CDR3 is TGCGCCAGCAGCTTGGTTCTAGCGCCTCAAGAGACCCAGTACTTC. Its translation: CASSLVLAPQETQYF.

The rearrangement joins TRBV14 to TRBJ1-1, with D possibly matching TRBD1 (6 bases). Trimming left V 6 bases short and J 0 bases short, with 17 bases between. The length of the CDR3 is 16 residues. The germline V gene has CDR1 SGHDN and CDR2 FVKESK. The CDR3 DNA reads as TGTGCCAGCAGAAAAGGGGGGGGACTGATGAACACTGAAGCTTTCTTT. Translated, it gives CASRKGGGLMNTEAFF.

The chain links TRBV11-3 to TRBJ2-1; 8 bases are a match to TRBD1. Unmatched junction bases numbered 9, after V lost 4 bases and J lost 7 bases. Per the germline V gene, CDR1 is SGHNT and CDR2 is YENEEA. CDR3 size: 15 residues. In nucleotides, the CDR3 is TGTGCCAGCAGCTCCTCACAGGGGGGAAAGAATGAGCAGTTCTTC. Its protein product is CASSSSQGGKNEQFF.

This chain connects TRBV15 to TRBJ2-7, with D maybe TRBD1 (6 bases). The CDR3 is 14 residues long. Germline V gives CDR1 LNHNV, CDR2 YYDKDF (reference sequence). The ends were cut back, 0 bases at V and 3 bases at J, with 9 bases in the middle. The CDR3 coding sequence is TGTGCCACCAGCAGAGATCGACAGGACTACGAGCAGTACTTC. Translation gives CATSRDRQDYEQYF.

V usage is TRBV19 and J usage is TRBJ2-1, with D perhaps TRBD2 (7 bases). The ends were cut back, 9 bases at V and 4 bases at J, with 19 bases in the middle. CDR3 length: 15 residues. The germline gives CDR1 LNHDA, CDR2 SQIVND (reference sequence). The CDR3 nucleotides are TGTGCCAGCGGAGGAGGGGGGGCGGTTTACAATGAGCAGTTCTTC. Protein product: CASGGGGAVYNEQFF.

CDR3 in amino acids: CASSPGLAGGQETQYF. Here the CDR3 DNA reads TGCGCCAGCAGCCCTGGACTAGCGGGGGGTCAAGAGACCCAGTACTTC. The chain combines TRBV4-3 with TRBJ2-5; 14 bases are a match to TRBD2. V was pared by 4 bases and J by 2 bases, with 3 bases of the junction left unmatched. CDR1 is LGHNA and CDR2 is YSLEER in the germline V gene. The CDR3 has 16 residues.

The gene calls are TRBV24-1 and TRBJ2-1; D ambiguous. Between the trimmed V and J ends, which lost 1 base and 11 bases, there was a span of 8 bases. CDR3 length: 12 residues. Germline loops: CDR1 KGHDR, CDR2 SFDVKD. The CDR3 here is CATSDFGEQQFF. The CDR3 DNA is TGTGCCACCAGTGATTTCGGCGAACAGCAGTTCTTC.

This clonotype has a single count. The CDR3 bases are TGCAGCGTTGGCCCCCAGGGGAAATACGAGCAGTACTTC. Translated, it gives CSVGPQGKYEQYF. The rearrangement joins TRBV29-1 to TRBJ2-7; D is perhaps TRBD1 (6 bases). The CDR3 length is 13 residues. Germline CDR1 and CDR2: SQVTM and ANQGSEA. The V gene lost 4 bases and the J gene lost 4 bases, with 14 bases spanning the gap.

The genes are TRBV7-3 and TRBJ2-1; 8 nucleotides agree with TRBD2. CDR1 is SGHTA, CDR2 FQGTGA, per germline. V lost 3 bases and J lost 5; bases outside the gene matches: 3. The CDR3 has 14 residues. The CDR3: CASSFLAGDNEQFF. CDR3 sequence (DNA): TGTGCCAGCAGCTTCCTAGCGGGCGACAATGAGCAGTTCTTC.

The chain couples TRBV4-1 to TRBJ2-7, with D perhaps TRBD1 (6 bases). The V and J ends lost 3 bases and 9 bases respectively, with 15 bases between them. This CDR3 contains 13 residues. Germline V gene data show CDR1 as MGHRA and CDR2 as YSYEKL. The CDR3 loop is CASSQVWTEGQYF. The CDR3 nucleotides read TGCGCCAGCAGCCAGGTTTGGACAGAAGGGCAGTACTTC.

This chain joins TRBV7-2 and TRBJ2-7; 8 bases are a match to TRBD2. This CDR3 has 16 amino acids. Germline lookup yields CDR1 SGHTA and CDR2 FQGNSA. After removal of 5 bases from V and 2 bases from J, the junction contained 11 bases not matched to a gene. The CDR3 sequence: CASSIFFDSGTYEQYF. The CDR3 DNA reads TGTGCCAGCAGCATCTTTTTTGATAGCGGGACCTACGAGCAGTACTTC.

This chain connects TRBV29-1 to TRBJ1-1; 8 bases are shared with TRBD1. V lost 6 bases and J lost 2; bases outside the gene matches: 8. CDR3 length equals 14 residues. Germline assignment: CDR1 SQVTM and CDR2 ANQGSEA. In nucleotides, the CDR3 is TGCAGCGTCGTCGGACAGGGTGGAAACACTGAAGCTTTCTTT. Residues: CSVVGQGGNTEAFF.